The 9 T cell receptor beta chains presented below share a single source sample, sequenced in a study of post-analysis software for immune sequencing data. Presence of unique molecular identifiers characterized the TCR beta cDNA libraries. In TCRdb, the PCR reads were re-called with MiXCR into one record per CDR3 protein. Of hundreds of thousands of distinct CDR3 sequences listed, roughly 40% are singletons. Their antigens remain unidentified. Findings and limits, study-wide: Controls showed lower frequencies than patients for several TRBV segments, and TRBV5-6, TRBV5-1 and TRBV20-1 were among these.

Sequencing was done on a sample of blood. The origin of the receptors is a girl aged 5 to 17 with multiple sclerosis.

This chain joins TRBV12-3 or TRBV12-4 and TRBJ2-2, with a possible D match to TRBD1 (5 bases). The CDR3 covers 15 residues. V lost 0 bases to trimming and J lost 4 bases, with 9 bases between them. CDR3 coding DNA: TGTGCCAGCAGTTTAGCCGACAGAATCACCGGGGAGCTGTTTTTT. Encoded protein: CASSLADRITGELFF.

The chain recombines TRBV5-1 with TRBJ2-1; D is possibly TRBD2 (5 bases). Germline-derived CDR1 and CDR2 are SGHRS and YFSETQ. The V end was cut by 4 bases, the J end by 0 bases, with 11 bases between. The CDR3 has 15 residues. The CDR3 region is CASSPGVRSYNEQFF. The CDR3 DNA is TGCGCCAGCAGCCCCGGGGTCCGCTCCTACAATGAGCAGTTCTTC.

The chain employs TRBV7-9 and TRBJ1-2; D might be TRBD1 (6 bases). The CDR3 loop spans 15 amino acids. Trimming pared 1 base from V and 2 bases from J, leaving 11 bases between. Germline CDR1 reads SEHNR; CDR2 reads FQNEAQ (reference sequence). Here the CDR3 reads CASSLGGDRNYGYTF. The CDR3 bases are TGTGCCAGCAGCTTAGGGGGAGACAGGAACTATGGCTACACCTTC.

About this clonotype itself: At one end the junction does not follow the germline gene, possibly because of a read error. J is TRBJ1-6 and V is TRBV5-1; unclear D gene. This CDR3 has 13 residues. CDR1 and CDR2 (germline): SGHRS, YFSETQ. CDR3 residues: CTSSLALGSPLHF. CDR3 bases: TGCACCAGCAGCTTGGCCCTGGGTTCACCCCTCCACTTT.

The V and J genes are TRBV20-1 and TRBJ2-7, with 7 bases identical to TRBD2. Trimming took 5 bases from V and 3 from J; bases not matched to a gene: 4. Germline CDR1 is DFQATT and CDR2 is SNEGSKA (reference sequence). The CDR3 is 12 residues long. The CDR3 bases are TGCAGTGCTGCGCGGGACTACTACGAGCAGTACTTC. Residues: CSAARDYYEQYF.

This chain uses TRBV5-1 with TRBJ2-5, with D perhaps TRBD1 (5 bases). Trimming took off 5 bases at V and 5 bases at J, with 10 bases between the two ends. From germline, CDR1 is SGHRS and CDR2 YFSETQ. This CDR3 contains 12 residues. CDR3 sequence: CASRPGWETQYF. CDR3 nucleotide sequence: TGCGCCAGCAGACCAGGGTGGGAGACCCAGTACTTC.

This clonotype was seen a handful of times. This chain joins TRBV20-1 and TRBJ1-4, with a weak D call TRBD1 (6 bases). The CDR3 is made up of 11 amino acids. The germline V gene has CDR1 DFQATT and CDR2 SNEGSKA (reference sequence). Trimming stripped 3 bases from V and 14 bases from J, with 13 bases between. The DNA for the CDR3 is TGCAGTGCTAGTGAAACAGGGAGCCTGTTTTTT. Its protein product is CSASETGSLFF.

The chain recombines TRBV4-2 with TRBJ2-1; 14 nucleotides align to TRBD2. CDR1 and CDR2 (germline): LGHNA, YNFKEQ. V lost 1 base, J lost 8 bases, and 4 bases stayed unmatched. The CDR3 sequence is 16 residues long. The CDR3 nucleotides read TGTGCCAGCAGCCAAGGAGGGACTAGCGGGGGTTATGAGCAGTTCTTC. As protein: CASSQGGTSGGYEQFF.

The chain carries TRBV11-2 and TRBJ2-1, with 12 bases identical to TRBD2. The V gene's germline CDR1 is SGHAT and CDR2 FQNNGV. The CDR3 is 18 amino acids. J lost 6 bases, V lost 5 bases, and 14 bases had no gene match. The CDR3 nucleotides are TGTGCCAGCAGCCCCGGGCTAGCGGGAGGGAGTAATTTCAATGAGCAGTTCTTC. Translated, it gives CASSPGLAGGSNFNEQFF.